The sequence of this T cell receptor beta chain was determined in a study of OX40 agonist ivuxolimab in advanced cancers. Regarding the study in general: The costimulatory receptor OX40 (CD134) was targeted by ivuxolimab, a fully human IgG2 agonistic monoclonal antibody. Intravenous ivuxolimab was administered to patients every 2 weeks at six dose levels: 0.01, 0.1, 0.3, 1.5, 3 and 10 mg/kg. Of the approximately 54 patients in dose escalation, approximately 20 had hepatocellular carcinoma, approximately 15 had melanoma, 9 had renal cell carcinoma and 9 had head and neck cancer. In the dose-escalation cohort, 65% to 85% of patients were male, and the mean age was roughly 56 years with a range of about 20 to 80. Prior anti-PD-1, anti-PD-L1 or anti-CTLA-4 therapy was permitted, and 40% of dose-escalation patients had received checkpoint inhibitors. Partial responses were achieved by three dose-escalation patients, of whom one had hepatocellular carcinoma and two had cutaneous melanoma. The point of sequencing TCRbeta in the periphery was to test whether ivuxolimab changed TCR sequence diversity and drove clonal T-cell expansion. The paper describes the monotherapy dose-escalation part (N of about 54 patients) of the phase I trial of ivuxolimab. Paper-wide results and their limitations: At doses from 0.1 to 3.0 mg/kg, clonal expansion was seen in both CD4+ and CD8+ blood T cells between baseline and week 6. Low levels of normalized T-cell clonal expansion were also seen in some patients who did not respond. In the 0.1-3.0 mg/kg groups, partial responders had among the lowest normalized peripheral clonal expansion, particularly in CD8+ T cells. After ivuxolimab, more expanded clones were found on average in CD8+ T cells than in CD4+ T cells. Antigen specificity was not determined for the clonally expanded peripheral T cells.

For sequencing of the TCRbeta CDR3 region, genomic DNA was extracted from the sorted cells. The immunoSEQ Assay was used for sequencing of TCRbeta CDR3 regions. This immuneACCESS table, as held by TCRdb, lists in-frame sequences with V and J called but not all clones. Of the missing ones, under half trace to an unresolved V gene in checked studies; the others have no known cause. This sample lists some 54,000 clones; more than 75% were detected once. The ten largest clones represent roughly 4.5% of the sample. Concerning this clone itself: Its antigen is still unknown. No clone much larger than this one lies a single base away; base qualities are absent.

The cysteine opens and the phenylalanine closes a CDR3 of 14 amino acids. Only the CDR3 part of the read is kept: 42 bases, read in frame from the first base. The germline V gene gives CDR1 as MDHEN and CDR2 as SYDVKM. V is shortened by 5 bases, J by 0 bases, and the region joining them spans 10 bases. Patients with a history of autoimmune disease or receiving systemic immunosuppression were excluded from the trial. Peripheral blood for TCR sequencing was drawn from every dose cohort at baseline, at cycle 4 day 1 and at cycle 7 day 1. The samples were drawn from a first-in-human, open-label, multicenter phase I dose-escalation trial of ivuxolimab. The trial enrolled adults with locally advanced or metastatic head and neck squamous cell, hepatocellular, melanoma or renal cell carcinoma. Before TCR sequencing, CD4+ and CD8+ T cells were separately sorted from peripheral blood.

The starting material was CD4+ or CD8+ T cells sorted from blood, obtained in a trial of the OX40 agonist ivuxolimab. The TCR sequence derives from an adult with an advanced solid tumor such as melanoma, head and neck, liver or kidney cancer. The V and J genes are TRBV28 and TRBJ1-2, with TRBD1 tentatively as D gene (5 bases match). The CDR3 protein: CASSVTAPNYGYTF. The DNA reads as follows: TGTGCCAGCAGTGTGACAGCACCTAACTATGGCTACACCTTC.